This T cell receptor (beta chain) appears in the sequencing data of a study of multiple sclerosis patients with progressive multifocal leukoencephalopathy. Remarks on this clone: The antigen remains undetermined.

This table comes from immunoSEQ multiplex PCR, and its TCRdb copy is limited to in-frame clones, with some not included. This table holds fewer than 35,000 clones, roughly nine tenths found once. Study-wide findings and caveats: Lower normalized Shannon entropy suggested reduced TRB diversity in most PML patients.

The time point was: time of PML onset. PML was confirmed by JC virus DNA in cerebrospinal fluid. PML in natalizumab-treated patients developed after between about 15 and 56 months of natalizumab therapy. Germline CDR1 MNHNS, CDR2 SASEGT. Trimming took 6 bases from V and 2 from J; bases not matched to a gene: 10. The CDR3 covers 15 residues. The TCR was taken from a human donor with progressive multifocal leukoencephalopathy. The specimen was PBMCs, collected from a patient treated with natalizumab. The chain couples TRBV6-1 to TRBJ2-7, with 7 bases that match TRBD2. CDR3 bases: TGTGCCAGCAGCCCCGGGGGTGGGGGGGCCTACGAGCAGTACTTC. It yields the protein CASSPGGGGAYEQYF.